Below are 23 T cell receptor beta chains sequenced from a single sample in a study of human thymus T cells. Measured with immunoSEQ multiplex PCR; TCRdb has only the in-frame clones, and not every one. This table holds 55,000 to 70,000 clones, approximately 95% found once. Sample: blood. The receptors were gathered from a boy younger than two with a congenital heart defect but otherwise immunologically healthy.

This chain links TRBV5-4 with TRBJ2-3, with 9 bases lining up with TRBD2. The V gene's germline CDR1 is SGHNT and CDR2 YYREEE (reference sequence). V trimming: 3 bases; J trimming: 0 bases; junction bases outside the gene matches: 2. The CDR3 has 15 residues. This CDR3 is CASSWTSASTDTQYF. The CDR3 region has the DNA TGTGCCAGCAGCTGGACTAGCGCTAGCACAGATACGCAGTATTTT.

The CDR3 region has the DNA TGTGCCAGTAGGAGGACGAGGGCGGGAGCTGGAGATACGCAGTATTTT. It yields the protein CASRRTRAGAGDTQYF. The chain employs TRBV19 and TRBJ2-3, with 7 bases identical to TRBD2. Germline V gene lookup returns CDR1 LNHDA and CDR2 SQIVND (reference sequence). V was pared by 6 bases and J by 5 bases, with 14 bases of the junction left unmatched. CDR3 length equals 16 residues. The entire variable domain, with the rest obtained from reference TRBV19 and TRBJ2-3, is as follows: DGGITQSPKYLFRKEGQNVTLSCEQNLNHDAMYWYRQDPGQGLRLIYYSQIVNDFQKGDIAEGYSVSREKKESFPLTVTSAQKNPTAFYLCASRRTRAGAGDTQYFGPGTRLTVL.

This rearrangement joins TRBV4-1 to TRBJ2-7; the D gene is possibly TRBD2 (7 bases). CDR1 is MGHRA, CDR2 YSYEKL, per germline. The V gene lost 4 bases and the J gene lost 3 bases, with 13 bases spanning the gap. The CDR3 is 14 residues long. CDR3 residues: CASSLRGAGYEQYF. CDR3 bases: TGCGCCAGCAGCCTACGGGGGGCCGGCTACGAGCAGTACTTC.

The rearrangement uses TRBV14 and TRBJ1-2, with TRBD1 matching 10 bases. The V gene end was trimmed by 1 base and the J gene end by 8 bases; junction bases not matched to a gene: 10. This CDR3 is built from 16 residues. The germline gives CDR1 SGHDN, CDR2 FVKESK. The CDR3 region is CASSQVVGPGQGGYTF. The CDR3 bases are TGTGCCAGCAGCCAAGTGGTGGGACCGGGACAGGGGGGCTACACCTTC.

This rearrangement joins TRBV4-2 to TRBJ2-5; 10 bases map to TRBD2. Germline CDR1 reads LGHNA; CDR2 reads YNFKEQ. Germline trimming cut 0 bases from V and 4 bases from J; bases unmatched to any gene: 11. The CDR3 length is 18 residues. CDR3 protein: CASSQDPGVAGGSETQYF. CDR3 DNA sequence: TGTGCCAGCAGCCAAGATCCGGGGGTAGCGGGGGGTTCAGAGACCCAGTACTTC.

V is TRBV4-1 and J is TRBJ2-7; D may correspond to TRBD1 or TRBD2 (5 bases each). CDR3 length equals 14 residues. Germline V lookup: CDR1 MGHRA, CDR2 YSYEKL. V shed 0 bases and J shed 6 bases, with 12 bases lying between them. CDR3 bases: TGCGCCAGCAGCCAAGATCATCGGGGCCCCGAGCAGTACTTC. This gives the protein CASSQDHRGPEQYF.

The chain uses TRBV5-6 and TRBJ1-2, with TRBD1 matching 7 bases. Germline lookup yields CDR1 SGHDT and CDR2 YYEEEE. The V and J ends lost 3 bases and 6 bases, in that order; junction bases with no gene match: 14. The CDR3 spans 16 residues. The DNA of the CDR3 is TGTGCCAGCAGCTCCCGTCCAGGGGGTGGCAGGGATGGCTACACCTTC. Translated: CASSSRPGGGRDGYTF.

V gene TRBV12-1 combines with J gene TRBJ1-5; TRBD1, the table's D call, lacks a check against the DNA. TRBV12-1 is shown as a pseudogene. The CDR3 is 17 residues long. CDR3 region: CASSSCLQGARNQPQHF. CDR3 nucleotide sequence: TGTGCCAGCAGCTCGTGCCTACAGGGGGCTAGGAATCAGCCCCAGCATTTT.

CDR3: CASSQEATGAYNEQFF. The CDR3 bases are TGCGCCAGCAGCCAAGAGGCCACAGGGGCCTACAATGAGCAGTTCTTC. The rearrangement joins TRBV4-1 to TRBJ2-1, with 7 bases that match TRBD1. The CDR3 has 16 amino acids. Germline CDR1 is MGHRA and CDR2 is YSYEKL. The junction had 4 bases not matched to a gene; V was cut back by 0 bases and J by 2 bases.

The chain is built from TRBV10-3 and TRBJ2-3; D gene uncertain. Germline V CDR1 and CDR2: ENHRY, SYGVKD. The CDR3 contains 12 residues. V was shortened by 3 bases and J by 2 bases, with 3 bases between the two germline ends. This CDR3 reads CAISDNTDTQYF. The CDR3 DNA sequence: TGTGCCATCAGTGACAACACAGATACGCAGTATTTT.

As DNA, the CDR3 is TGTGCCAGCAGGCCCGGCCCCACAGATACGCAGTATTTT. Translating it yields CASRPGPTDTQYF. The J gene is TRBJ2-3, the V gene TRBV5-6; no definite D call. Germline V gene data show CDR1 as SGHDT and CDR2 as YYEEEE. Trimming removed 5 bases from V and 2 bases from J, with 9 bases in between. The CDR3 loop spans 13 amino acids.

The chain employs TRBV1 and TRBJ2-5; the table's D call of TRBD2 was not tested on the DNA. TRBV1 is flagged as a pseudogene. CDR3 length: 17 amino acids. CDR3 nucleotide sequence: TGCACCAGCAGCCACAGTTGCGGCGGGGGGGAAGAAGAGACCCAGTACTTC. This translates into CTSSHSCGGGEEETQYF.

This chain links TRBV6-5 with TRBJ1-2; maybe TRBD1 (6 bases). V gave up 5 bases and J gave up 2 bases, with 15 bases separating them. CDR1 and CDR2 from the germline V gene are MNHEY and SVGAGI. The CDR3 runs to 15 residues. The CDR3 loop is CASSRRDIANYGYTF. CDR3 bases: TGTGCCAGCAGTCGAAGGGACATAGCCAACTATGGCTACACCTTC.

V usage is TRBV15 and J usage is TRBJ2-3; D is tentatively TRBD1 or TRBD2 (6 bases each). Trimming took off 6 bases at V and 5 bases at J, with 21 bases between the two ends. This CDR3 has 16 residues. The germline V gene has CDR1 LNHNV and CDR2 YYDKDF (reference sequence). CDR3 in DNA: TGTGCCACCAGTCTGATTTTAGGGGGGCGGGGAGATACGCAGTATTTT. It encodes CATSLILGGRGDTQYF. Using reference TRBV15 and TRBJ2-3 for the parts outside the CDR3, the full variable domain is DAMVIQNPRYQVTQFGKPVTLSCSQTLNHNVMYWYQQKSSQAPKLLFHYYDKDFNNEADTPDNFQSRRPNTSFCFLDIRSPGLGDTAMYLCATSLILGGRGDTQYFGPGTRLTVL.

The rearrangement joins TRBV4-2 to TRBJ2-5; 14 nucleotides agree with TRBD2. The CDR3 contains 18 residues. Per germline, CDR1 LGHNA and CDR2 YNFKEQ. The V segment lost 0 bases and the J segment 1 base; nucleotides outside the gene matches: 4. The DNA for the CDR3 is TGTGCCAGCAGCCAAGATCGGGGACTAGCGGGAGCCCAAGAGACCCAGTACTTC. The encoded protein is CASSQDRGLAGAQETQYF.

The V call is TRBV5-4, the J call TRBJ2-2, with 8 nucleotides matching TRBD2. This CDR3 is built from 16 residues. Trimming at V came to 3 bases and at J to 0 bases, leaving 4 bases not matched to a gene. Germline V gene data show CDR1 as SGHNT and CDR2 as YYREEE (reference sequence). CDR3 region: CASSWGGLANTGELFF. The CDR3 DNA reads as TGTGCCAGCAGCTGGGGGGGACTAGCGAACACCGGGGAGCTGTTTTTT.

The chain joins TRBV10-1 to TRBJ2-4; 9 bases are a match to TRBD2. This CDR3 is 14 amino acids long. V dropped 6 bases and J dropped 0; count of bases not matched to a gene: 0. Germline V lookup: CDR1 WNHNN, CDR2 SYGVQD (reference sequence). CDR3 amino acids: CASRLAGAKNIQYF. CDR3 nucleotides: TGCGCCAGCAGACTAGCGGGAGCCAAAAACATTCAGTACTTC.

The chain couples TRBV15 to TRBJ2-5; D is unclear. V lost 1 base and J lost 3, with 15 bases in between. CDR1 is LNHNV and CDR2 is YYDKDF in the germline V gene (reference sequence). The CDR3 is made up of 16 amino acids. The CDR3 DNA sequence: TGTGCCACCAGCAGAGGCCTGGGCTCTATCAAAGAGACCCAGTACTTC. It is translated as CATSRGLGSIKETQYF.

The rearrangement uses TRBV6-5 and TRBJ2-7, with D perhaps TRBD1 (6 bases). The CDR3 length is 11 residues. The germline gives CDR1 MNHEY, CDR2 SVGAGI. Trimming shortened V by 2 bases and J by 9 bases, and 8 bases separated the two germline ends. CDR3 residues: CASSYGQLQYF. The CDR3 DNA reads TGTGCCAGCAGTTACGGACAGTTGCAGTACTTC.

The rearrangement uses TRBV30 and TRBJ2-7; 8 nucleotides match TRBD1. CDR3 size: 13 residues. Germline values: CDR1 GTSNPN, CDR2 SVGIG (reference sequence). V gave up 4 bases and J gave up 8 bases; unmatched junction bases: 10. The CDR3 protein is CAWNRGQGAKQYF. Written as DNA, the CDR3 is TGTGCCTGGAACAGAGGGCAGGGGGCAAAGCAGTACTTC.

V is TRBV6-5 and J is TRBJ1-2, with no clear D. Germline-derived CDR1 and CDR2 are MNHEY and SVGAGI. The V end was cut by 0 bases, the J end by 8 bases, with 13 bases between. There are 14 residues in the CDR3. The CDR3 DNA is TGTGCCAGCAGTTACTCGAGGTGGGTGGACGGCTACACCTTC. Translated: CASSYSRWVDGYTF.

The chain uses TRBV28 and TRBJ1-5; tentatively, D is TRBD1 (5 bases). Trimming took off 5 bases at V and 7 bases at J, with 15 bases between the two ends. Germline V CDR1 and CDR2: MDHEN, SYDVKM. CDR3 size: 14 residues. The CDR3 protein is CASSPEGRGQPQHF. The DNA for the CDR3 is TGTGCCAGCAGTCCGGAGGGTAGGGGACAGCCCCAGCATTTT.

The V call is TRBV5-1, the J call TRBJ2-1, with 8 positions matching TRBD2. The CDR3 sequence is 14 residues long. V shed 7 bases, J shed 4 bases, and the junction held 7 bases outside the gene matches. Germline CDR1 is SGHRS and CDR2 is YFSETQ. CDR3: CASARGLEYNEQFF. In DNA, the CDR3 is TGCGCCAGCGCCCGGGGACTAGAATACAATGAGCAGTTCTTC.